This T cell receptor beta chain comes out of a study of blood T cells in healthy people across ages. A J-beta primer mix and a sample-barcoded 5' primer were used in a second PCR of about 7 to 12 cycles. All cDNA molecules were each tagged by a template-switch adaptor with 12 random nucleotides. Each CDR3 protein gets one entry after TCRdb re-called the 5' RACE reads with MiXCR. The sample has about 640,000 distinct CDR3 sequences, around 54% seen once. This clonotype came up once. V was trimmed by 0 bases and J by 8 bases, leaving 17 bases between them. The CDR3 covers 15 residues. The germline V gene has CDR1 SGDLS and CDR2 YYNGEE. Around 9.5 milliliters of peripheral blood were drawn from each donor.

This sequence originates from a man in his 60s in good health. V gene TRBV9 combines with J gene TRBJ1-2, with D maybe TRBD1 (6 bases). The sample was blood. CDR3 sequence: CASSVDAGVTRGYTF. The CDR3 nucleotides read TGTGCCAGCAGCGTAGATGCAGGGGTGACAAGAGGCTACACCTTC.